This T cell receptor beta chain was identified in a study of shared clonotypes between healthy human individuals. Study outcomes and limitations: Several donors held about 4.6% of naive CD4 clonotypes in common. Against clonotypes common to all four donors, non-shared ones had lower generation probabilities.

Points on this clone: The antigen remains undetermined.

The test was conducted at deep level. Original methodology: Owing to the provision of junction-only sequences devoid of quality scores by immunoSEQ, filtering differed. Clones were sequenced by immunoSEQ multiplex PCR, and TCRdb holds only the in-frame ones, with some missing. That table is the source of V, J and clone size, and D and trimming were worked out from the DNA. Of more than 2 million clones detected, about 95% appear once; the ten largest clones hold 1% to 1.3%. CD45RO-negative cells were positively selected for CCR7, leaving out terminally differentiated effector memory CD45RA+ cells. The receptor's source is a man younger than 30 in good health. Input material: naive CD8+ T cells sorted from blood.

In nucleotides, the CDR3 is TGTGCCAGCAGCCTCATCGAAAGCGGCTCCTACGAGCAGTACTTC. Protein product: CASSLIESGSYEQYF. The chain employs TRBV6-1 and TRBJ2-7; possibly TRBD2 for D (5 bases). Germline V lookup: CDR1 MNHNS, CDR2 SASEGT. The germline V and J ends were trimmed by 6 bases and 0 bases, with 15 bases remaining between them. The CDR3 is made up of 15 amino acids.